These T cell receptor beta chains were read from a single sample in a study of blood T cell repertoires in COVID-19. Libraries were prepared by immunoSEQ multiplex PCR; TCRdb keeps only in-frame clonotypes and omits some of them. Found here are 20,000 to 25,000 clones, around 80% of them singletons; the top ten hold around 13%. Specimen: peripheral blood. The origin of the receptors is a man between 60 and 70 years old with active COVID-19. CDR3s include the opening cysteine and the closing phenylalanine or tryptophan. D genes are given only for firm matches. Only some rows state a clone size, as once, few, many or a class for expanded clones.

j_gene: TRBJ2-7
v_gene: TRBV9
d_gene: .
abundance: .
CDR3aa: CASSPGTSVYEQYF
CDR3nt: TGTGCCAGCAGTCCAGGGACATCGGTCTACGAGCAGTACTTC

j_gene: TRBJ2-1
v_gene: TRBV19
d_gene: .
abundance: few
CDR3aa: CASSYTGGRERDEQFF
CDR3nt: TGTGCCAGTAGCTATACCGGGGGGCGGGAGAGAGATGAGCAGTTCTTC

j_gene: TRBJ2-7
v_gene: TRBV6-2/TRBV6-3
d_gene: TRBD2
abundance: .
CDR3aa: CASSYGRENEQYF
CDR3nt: TGTGCCAGCAGTTACGGGCGGGAGAACGAGCAGTACTTC

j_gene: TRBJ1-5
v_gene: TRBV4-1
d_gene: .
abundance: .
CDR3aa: CASSQDPQSNQPQHF
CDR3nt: TGCGCCAGCAGCCAAGATCCCCAGAGCAATCAGCCCCAGCATTTT

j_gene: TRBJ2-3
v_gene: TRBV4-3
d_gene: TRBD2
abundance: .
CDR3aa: CASSQTGTSGTDTQYF
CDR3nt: TGCGCCAGCAGCCAGACGGGGACTAGCGGCACAGATACGCAGTATTTT

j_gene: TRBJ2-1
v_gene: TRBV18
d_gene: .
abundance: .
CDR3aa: CASIKSPGWSGYNEQFF
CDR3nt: TGTGCCAGCATTAAGTCCCCGGGTTGGTCCGGCTACAATGAGCAGTTCTTC

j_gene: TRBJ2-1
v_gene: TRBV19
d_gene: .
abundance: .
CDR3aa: CASSIGPSAGNEQFF
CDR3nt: TGTGCCAGTAGTATAGGCCCTAGTGCGGGCAATGAGCAGTTCTTC

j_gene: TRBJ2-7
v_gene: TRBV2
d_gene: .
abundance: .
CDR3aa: CASRYRGYEQYF
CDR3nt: TGTGCCAGCCGTTATCGGGGCTACGAGCAGTACTTC

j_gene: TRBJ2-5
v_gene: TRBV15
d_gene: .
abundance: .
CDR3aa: CATSRVPIETQYF
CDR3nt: TGTGCCACCAGCAGAGTTCCCATCGAGACCCAGTACTTC

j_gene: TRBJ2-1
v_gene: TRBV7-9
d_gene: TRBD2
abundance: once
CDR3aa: CASSLGLGSGDNEQFF
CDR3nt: TGTGCCAGCAGCCTCGGCTTAGGTAGCGGGGACAATGAGCAGTTCTTC

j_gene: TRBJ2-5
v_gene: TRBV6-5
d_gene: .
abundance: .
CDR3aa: CASSNLGGGFETQYF
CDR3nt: TGTGCCAGCAGTAACCTAGGGGGAGGGTTTGAGACCCAGTACTTC

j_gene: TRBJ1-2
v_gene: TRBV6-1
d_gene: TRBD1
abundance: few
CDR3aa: CASSEFFRDRGSYGYTF
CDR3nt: TGTGCCAGCAGTGAATTTTTCCGGGACAGGGGGTCCTATGGCTACACCTTC

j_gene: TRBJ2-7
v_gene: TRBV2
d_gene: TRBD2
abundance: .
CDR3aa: CASEGGTRNYEQYF
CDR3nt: TGTGCCAGCGAGGGGGGGACTAGGAATTACGAGCAGTACTTC

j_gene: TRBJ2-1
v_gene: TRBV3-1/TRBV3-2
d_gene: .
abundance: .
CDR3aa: CASSHRDFPHSQFF
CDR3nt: TGTGCCAGCAGCCATCGGGACTTCCCCCACTCCCAGTTCTTC

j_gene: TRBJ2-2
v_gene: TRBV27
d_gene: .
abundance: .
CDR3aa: CASSVTQGTGELFF
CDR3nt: TGTGCCAGCAGTGTTACTCAGGGGACCGGGGAGCTGTTTTTT

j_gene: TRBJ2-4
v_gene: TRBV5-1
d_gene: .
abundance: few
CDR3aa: CASREFGGSGGNIQYF
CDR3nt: TGCGCCAGCAGAGAATTTGGAGGGAGTGGAGGAAACATTCAGTACTTC

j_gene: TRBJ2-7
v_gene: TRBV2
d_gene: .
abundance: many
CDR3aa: CASSERFYEQYF
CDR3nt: TGTGCCAGCAGTGAGAGGTTCTACGAGCAGTACTTC

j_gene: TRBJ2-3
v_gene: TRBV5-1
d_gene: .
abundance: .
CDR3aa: CASSLEPSGTDTQYF
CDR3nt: TGCGCCAGCAGCTTGGAGCCTAGCGGCACAGATACGCAGTATTTT

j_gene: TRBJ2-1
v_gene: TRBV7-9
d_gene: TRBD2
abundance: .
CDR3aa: CASSSRLAKSYNEQFF
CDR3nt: TGTGCCAGCAGCTCCCGACTAGCGAAATCCTACAATGAGCAGTTCTTC

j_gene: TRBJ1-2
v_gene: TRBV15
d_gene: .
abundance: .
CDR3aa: CATSREQGPNYGYTF
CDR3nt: TGTGCCACCAGCAGGGAACAGGGTCCCAACTATGGCTACACCTTC

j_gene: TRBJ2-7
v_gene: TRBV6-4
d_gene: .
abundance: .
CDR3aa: CASSATGSSYEQYF
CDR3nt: TGTGCCAGCAGTGCTACAGGGAGCTCCTACGAGCAGTACTTC

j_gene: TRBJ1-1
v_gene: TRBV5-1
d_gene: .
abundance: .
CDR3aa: CASSLTQNTEAFF
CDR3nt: TGCGCCAGCAGCCTCACACAGAACACTGAAGCTTTCTTT

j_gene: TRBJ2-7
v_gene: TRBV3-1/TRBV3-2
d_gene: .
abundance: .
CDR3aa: CASSLALNPYEQYF
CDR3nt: TGTGCCAGCAGCCTCGCACTGAACCCCTACGAGCAGTACTTC

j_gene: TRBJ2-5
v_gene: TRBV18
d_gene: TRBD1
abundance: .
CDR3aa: CASSPIRQGRETQYF
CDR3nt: TGTGCCAGCTCACCGATCCGACAGGGTCGGGAGACCCAGTACTTC